The sequence of this T cell receptor beta chain was determined in a study of regulatory T cells in long-lasting Graves disease. Sample time point: persistent/refractory GD, antithyroid drugs over 5 years with positive TRAb. RNA isolated from PBMCs was used to make the TCR library. At least ten counts were recorded for this clonotype. The authors built TCR beta libraries using iRepertoire HTBI primers and Arm-PCR of CDR3 regions. A single record per CDR3 protein comes from TCRdb applying MiXCR to the multiplex PCR reads. Counted here are under 500,000 distinct CDR3 sequences, under 25% occurring once; the ten biggest clones make up approximately 8%. This receptor was identified in a female donor with Graves disease. The sample here was peripheral blood mononuclear cells (PBMCs), taken when the disease was refractory, from a patient treated with antithyroid drugs.

The CDR3, as DNA: TGTGCCAGCAGCCAAGGGACTACCCCCGGTTACGAGCAGTACTTC. It specifies CASSQGTTPGYEQYF. The rearrangement joins TRBV3-1 to TRBJ2-7, with TRBD2 as a possible D gene (6 bases). Germline V gene sequence: CDR1 LGHDT, CDR2 YNNKEL (reference sequence). Trimming removed 1 base at V and 4 bases at J, with 14 bases between. The CDR3 loop spans 15 amino acids.